Listed below are T cell receptor beta chains from one sample, sequenced in a study of cytomegalovirus exposure and HLA in healthy donors. Repertoires were generated with immunoSEQ multiplex PCR, while TCRdb's copy carries only in-frame clones and drops some. The sample records more than 90,000 clones, approximately 76% being singletons. Material: PBMCs. The source is a man aged 45 to 65 in good health and CMV-seropositive. CDR3s include the opening cysteine and the closing phenylalanine or tryptophan. Each record gives: D gene, J gene, V gene, clone size, CDR3 DNA, CDR3 protein. The D gene is left open where the match is weak. Clone size is given for some rows only: seen once, a few or many times, or a class if the clone is expanded.

D: TRBD1; J: TRBJ1-3; V: TRBV19; size: few; DNA: TGTGCCAGTAGGACCGGGACAGGGAGCCGCTCTGGAAACACCATATATTTT; CDR3: CASRTGTGSRSGNTIYF
D: TRBD1; J: TRBJ1-4; V: TRBV6-6; size: .; DNA: TGTGCCAGCAAGGATCCGGGACAGGGAAGAGAAAAACTGTTTTTT; CDR3: CASKDPGQGREKLFF
D: .; J: TRBJ2-2; V: TRBV9; size: .; DNA: TGTGCCAGCAGCCCCCAAGTCAGGGTCTCAGACACCGGGGAGCTGTTTTTT; CDR3: CASSPQVRVSDTGELFF
D: TRBD1; J: TRBJ1-2; V: TRBV19; size: .; DNA: TGTGCCAGTAGTTCAACTCCAGGGGGTAACTATGGCTACACCTTC; CDR3: CASSSTPGGNYGYTF
D: .; J: TRBJ1-5; V: TRBV10-2; size: .; DNA: TGCGCCAGCAAGAACAGAAACAATCAGCCCCAGCATTTT; CDR3: CASKNRNNQPQHF
D: .; J: TRBJ1-5; V: TRBV7-9; size: .; DNA: TGTGCCAGCAGCTTCGAAGGGGGCAATCAGCCCCAGCATTTT; CDR3: CASSFEGGNQPQHF
D: .; J: TRBJ2-7; V: TRBV7-2; size: .; DNA: TGTGCCAGCAGCTTAGGCAGGGGCCACGAGCAGTACTTC; CDR3: CASSLGRGHEQYF
D: .; J: TRBJ1-6; V: TRBV6-5; size: .; DNA: TGTGCCAGCAGTCCAACAGGCAACATTAATTCACCCCTCCACTTT; CDR3: CASSPTGNINSPLHF
D: .; J: TRBJ1-1; V: TRBV18; size: .; DNA: TGTGCCAGCTCACCTGACAGCCTAATGAACACTGAAGCTTTCTTT; CDR3: CASSPDSLMNTEAFF
D: .; J: TRBJ2-3; V: TRBV6-5; size: .; DNA: TGTGCCAGCACCAAGGGGCAGGGCCCAGATACGCAGTATTTT; CDR3: CASTKGQGPDTQYF
D: TRBD1; J: TRBJ2-3; V: TRBV28; size: few; DNA: TGTGCCAGCAGTCCGACAGGGGGCGGCACAGATACGCAGTATTTT; CDR3: CASSPTGGGTDTQYF
D: .; J: TRBJ1-4; V: TRBV11-2; size: .; DNA: TGTGCCTCTCGGAAAGGGGCTAATGAAAAACTGTTTTTT; CDR3: CASRKGANEKLFF
D: .; J: TRBJ2-6; V: TRBV5-1; size: once; DNA: TGCGCCAGCACCTCAGGGATCACTGGGGCCAACGTCCTGACTTTC; CDR3: CASTSGITGANVLTF
D: TRBD2; J: TRBJ2-7; V: TRBV9; size: .; DNA: TGTGCCAGCAGCGTAGGGTGGGATAGCGGGAGTCTGTCCTACGAGCAGTACTTC; CDR3: CASSVGWDSGSLSYEQYF
D: .; J: TRBJ1-1; V: TRBV10-3; size: once; DNA: TGCGCCATCAGTTACAAGATGAACACTGAAGCTTTCTTT; CDR3: CAISYKMNTEAFF
D: TRBD1; J: TRBJ1-5; V: TRBV29-1; size: .; DNA: TGCAGCGTTGGGGGGGACAGGGGAGGGAATCAGCCCCAGCATTTT; CDR3: CSVGGDRGGNQPQHF
D: TRBD2; J: TRBJ2-5; V: TRBV11-2; size: .; DNA: TGTGCCAGCAGCTTAGTTCCGCGGGGGGGCCGGGAGACCCAGTACTTC; CDR3: CASSLVPRGGRETQYF
D: TRBD2; J: TRBJ2-1; V: TRBV18; size: .; DNA: TGTGCCAGCTCCCGTAATAGCGGGAGTTGGGATGAGCAGTTCTTC; CDR3: CASSRNSGSWDEQFF
D: TRBD1; J: TRBJ2-5; V: TRBV2; size: .; DNA: TGTGCCAGCAGTTTGACAGGGGTCAAACAAGAGACCCAGTACTTC; CDR3: CASSLTGVKQETQYF
D: .; J: TRBJ1-2; V: TRBV7-8; size: few; DNA: TGTGCCAGCAGCAAAGGGGGTAGCTATGGCTACACCTTC; CDR3: CASSKGGSYGYTF
D: TRBD2; J: TRBJ2-7; V: TRBV28; size: .; DNA: TGTGCCAGCAGCTTAGCGGGAGGGTCCTACGAGCAGTACTTC; CDR3: CASSLAGGSYEQYF
D: .; J: TRBJ1-2; V: TRBV6-1; size: .; DNA: TGTGCCAGCAGCCTGGCAGAAAACTATGGCTACACCTTC; CDR3: CASSLAENYGYTF
D: TRBD1; J: TRBJ2-5; V: TRBV2; size: .; DNA: TGTGCCAGCAGCGCCGGGACAGGGGCCCAAGAGACCCAGTACTTC; CDR3: CASSAGTGAQETQYF
D: TRBD2; J: TRBJ2-1; V: TRBV5-5; size: .; DNA: TGTGCCAGCAGCTTTAGCGGGAGCTCCTACAATGAGCAGTTCTTC; CDR3: CASSFSGSSYNEQFF
D: .; J: TRBJ1-2; V: TRBV6-5; size: .; DNA: TGTGCCAGCAGTTACCAGGCAGGGATTGACTATGGCTACACCTTC; CDR3: CASSYQAGIDYGYTF
D: TRBD2; J: TRBJ2-2; V: TRBV5-5; size: few; DNA: TGTGCCAGCAGCTTGGGCGGGAGATCCGGGGAGCTGTTTTTT; CDR3: CASSLGGRSGELFF
D: .; J: TRBJ2-7; V: TRBV5-6; size: .; DNA: TGTGCCAGCAGCTTGCCCTGGCAGGGAAGACCCTACGAGCAGTACTTC; CDR3: CASSLPWQGRPYEQYF
D: TRBD2; J: TRBJ2-1; V: TRBV10-3; size: few; DNA: TGTGCCATCAATTCGGCGGGAGAGTACAATGAGCAGTTCTTC; CDR3: CAINSAGEYNEQFF
D: .; J: TRBJ2-2; V: TRBV13; size: once; DNA: TGTGCCAGCAATAGGGGGTCGACCGGGGAGCTGTTTTTT; CDR3: CASNRGSTGELFF
D: .; J: TRBJ2-3; V: TRBV14; size: .; DNA: TGTGCCAGCAGCCAAGAAGGAGGAGATACGCAGTATTTT; CDR3: CASSQEGGDTQYF
D: TRBD2; J: TRBJ2-1; V: TRBV9; size: .; DNA: TGTGCCAGCAGCGTAACGAGCGGGATCCCCCATGAGCAGTTCTTC; CDR3: CASSVTSGIPHEQFF
D: .; J: TRBJ2-5; V: TRBV11-3; size: .; DNA: TGTGCCAGCAGCTTAGACAGGGATGGAGAGACCCAGTACTTC; CDR3: CASSLDRDGETQYF
D: .; J: TRBJ2-2; V: TRBV10-2; size: .; DNA: TGCGCCAGCACTAGGGGTAGGGGCTACCCCAGCCAGAACACCGGGGAGCTGTTTTTT; CDR3: CASTRGRGYPSQNTGELFF
D: .; J: TRBJ1-2; V: TRBV27; size: once; DNA: TGTGCCAGCAGTTCTGGGGGGTCTAACTATGGCTACACCTTC; CDR3: CASSSGGSNYGYTF